This section outlines one TCR beta chain sequence together with its context. Its antigen is unknown. This entry belongs to a study of cytomegalovirus exposure and HLA in healthy donors. Study-wide results and limits: As was reported, the classifier diagnosed cytomegalovirus status with high specificity and sensitivity. Apparent HLA restriction characterized most CMV-associated TCR beta chains in a later analysis. Most TCR beta V segments were productive about 87% or about 30% of the time in an earlier analysis.

The primer mix had 60 Vbeta and 13 Jbeta primers. Original processing notes: Later analysis identified tens of millions of unique TCR beta chains, about 12 million shared. Profiled with immunoSEQ multiplex PCR; TCRdb holds only in-frame clones, not every one. The V and J calls and clone size come from that table; D and trimming were worked out from the DNA. The sample has around 130,000 clones, over 75% seen once. The sequence derives from a woman aged 18-29 years in good health and CMV-seronegative. Source material: PBMCs.

CDR3 protein: CASRGGRLETEAFF. The CDR3 DNA is TGTGCCAGCAGAGGGGGCCGCCTGGAGACTGAAGCTTTCTTT. The chain couples TRBV2 to TRBJ1-1; TRBD1 matches 7 bases. CDR1 SNHLY and CDR2 FYNNEI come from the germline V gene. V lost 6 bases and J lost 5; bases outside the gene matches: 9. CDR3 length: 14 amino acids.